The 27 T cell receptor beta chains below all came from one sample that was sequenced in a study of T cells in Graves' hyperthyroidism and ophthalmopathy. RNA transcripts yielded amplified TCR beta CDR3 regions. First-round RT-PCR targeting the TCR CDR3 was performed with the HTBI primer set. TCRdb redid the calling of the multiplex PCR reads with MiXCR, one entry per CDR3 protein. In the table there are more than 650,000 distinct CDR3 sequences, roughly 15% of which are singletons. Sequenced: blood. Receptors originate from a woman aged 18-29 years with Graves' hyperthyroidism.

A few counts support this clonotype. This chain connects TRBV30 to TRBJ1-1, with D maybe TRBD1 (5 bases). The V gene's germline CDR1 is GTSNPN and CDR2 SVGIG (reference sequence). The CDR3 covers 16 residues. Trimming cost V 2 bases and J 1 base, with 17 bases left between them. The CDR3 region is CAWSRQGSKENTEAFF. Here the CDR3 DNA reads TGTGCCTGGAGTCGCCAGGGATCTAAGGAGAACACTGAAGCTTTCTTT.

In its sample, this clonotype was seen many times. The CDR3 spells CASSPRSEMNTEAFF. CDR3 DNA: TGTGCCAGCTCACCAAGATCAGAGATGAACACTGAAGCTTTCTTT. The chain links TRBV18 to TRBJ1-1; the D is unclear. The CDR3 spans 15 residues. Deletions cut 2 bases from V and 0 bases from J, with 10 bases between. Per germline, CDR1 KGHSH and CDR2 LQKENI.

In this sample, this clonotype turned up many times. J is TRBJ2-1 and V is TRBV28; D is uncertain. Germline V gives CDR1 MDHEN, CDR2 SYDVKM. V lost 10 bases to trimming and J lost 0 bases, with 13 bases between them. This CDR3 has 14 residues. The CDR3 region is CATSAFSSYNEQFF. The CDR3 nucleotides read TGTGCCACTTCGGCTTTCAGCTCCTACAATGAGCAGTTCTTC.

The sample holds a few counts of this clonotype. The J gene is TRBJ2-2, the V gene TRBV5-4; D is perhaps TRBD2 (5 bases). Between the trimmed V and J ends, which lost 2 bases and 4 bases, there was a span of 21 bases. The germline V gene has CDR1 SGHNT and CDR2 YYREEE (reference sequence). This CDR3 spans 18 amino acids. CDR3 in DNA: TGTGCCAGCAGCTTACCCAACGCGAGAGGCGCGGGCACCGGGGAGCTGTTTTTT. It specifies CASSLPNARGAGTGELFF. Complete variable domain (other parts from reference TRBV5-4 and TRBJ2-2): ETGVTQSPTHLIKTRGQQVTLRCSSQSGHNTVSWYQQALGQGPQFIFQYYREEENGRGNFPPRFSGLQFPNYSSELNVNALELDDSALYLCASSLPNARGAGTGELFFGEGSRLTVL.

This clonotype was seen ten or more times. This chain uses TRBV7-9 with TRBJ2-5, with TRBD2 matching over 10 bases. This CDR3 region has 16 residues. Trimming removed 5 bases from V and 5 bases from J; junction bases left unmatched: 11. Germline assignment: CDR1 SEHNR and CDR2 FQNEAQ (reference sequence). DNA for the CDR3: TGTGCCAGCAGCCAGGGGATAGCGGGAGGACGGGAGACCCAGTACTTC. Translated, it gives CASSQGIAGGRETQYF.

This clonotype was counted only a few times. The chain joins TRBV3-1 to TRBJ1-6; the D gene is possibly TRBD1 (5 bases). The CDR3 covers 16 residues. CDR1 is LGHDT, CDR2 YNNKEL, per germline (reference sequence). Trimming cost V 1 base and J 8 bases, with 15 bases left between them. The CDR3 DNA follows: TGTGCCAGCAGCCAAGGGAGCGGTTCGGGGGATTCACCCCTCCACTTT. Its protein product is CASSQGSGSGDSPLHF.

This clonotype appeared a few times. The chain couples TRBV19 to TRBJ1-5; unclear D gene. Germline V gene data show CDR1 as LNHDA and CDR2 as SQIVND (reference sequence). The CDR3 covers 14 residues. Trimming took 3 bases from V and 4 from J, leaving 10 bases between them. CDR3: CASSIEGMNQPQHF. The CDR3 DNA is TGTGCCAGTAGTATCGAGGGTATGAATCAGCCCCAGCATTTT.

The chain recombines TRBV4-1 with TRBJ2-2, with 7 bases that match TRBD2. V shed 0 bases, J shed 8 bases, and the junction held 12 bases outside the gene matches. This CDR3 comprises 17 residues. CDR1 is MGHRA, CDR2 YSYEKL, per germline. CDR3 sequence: CASSQEMGGRPWGELFF. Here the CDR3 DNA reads TGCGCCAGCAGCCAAGAAATGGGCGGGAGACCTTGGGGGGAGCTGTTTTTT.

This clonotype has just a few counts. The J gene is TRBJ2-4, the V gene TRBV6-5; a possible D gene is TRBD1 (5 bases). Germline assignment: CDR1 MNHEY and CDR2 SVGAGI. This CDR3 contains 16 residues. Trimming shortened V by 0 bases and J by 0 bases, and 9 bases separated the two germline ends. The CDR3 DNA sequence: TGTGCCAGCAGTTACTCGAGACAGCTAGCCAAAAACATTCAGTACTTC. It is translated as CASSYSRQLAKNIQYF.

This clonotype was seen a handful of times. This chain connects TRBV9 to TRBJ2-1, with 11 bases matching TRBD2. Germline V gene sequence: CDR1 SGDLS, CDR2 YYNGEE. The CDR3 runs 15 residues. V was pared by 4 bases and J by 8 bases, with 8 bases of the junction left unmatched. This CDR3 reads CASSTTSGSFHEQFF. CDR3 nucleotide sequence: TGTGCCAGCAGCACCACTAGCGGGAGCTTCCATGAGCAGTTCTTC.

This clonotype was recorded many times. The CDR3 here is CSARDFQESTEAFF. The CDR3 bases are TGCAGTGCTAGAGATTTCCAGGAGAGCACTGAAGCTTTCTTT. The rearrangement uses TRBV20-1 and TRBJ1-1; D not certain. This CDR3 comprises 14 residues. Germline-derived CDR1 and CDR2 are DFQATT and SNEGSKA (reference sequence). Deletions cut 0 bases from V and 4 bases from J, with 12 bases between.

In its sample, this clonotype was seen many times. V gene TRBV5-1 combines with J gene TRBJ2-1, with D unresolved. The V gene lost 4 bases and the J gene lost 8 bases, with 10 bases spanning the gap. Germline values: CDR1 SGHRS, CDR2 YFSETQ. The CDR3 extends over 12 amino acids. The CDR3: CASSRVADEQFF. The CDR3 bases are TGCGCCAGCAGCCGTGTAGCCGATGAGCAGTTCTTC.

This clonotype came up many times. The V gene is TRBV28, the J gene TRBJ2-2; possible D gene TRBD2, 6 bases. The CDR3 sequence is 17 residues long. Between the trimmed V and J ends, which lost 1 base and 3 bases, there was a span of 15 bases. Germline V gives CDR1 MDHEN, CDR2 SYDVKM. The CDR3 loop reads CASSLSWGKRDTGELFF. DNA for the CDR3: TGTGCCAGCAGTTTATCTTGGGGGAAGCGGGACACCGGGGAGCTGTTTTTT.

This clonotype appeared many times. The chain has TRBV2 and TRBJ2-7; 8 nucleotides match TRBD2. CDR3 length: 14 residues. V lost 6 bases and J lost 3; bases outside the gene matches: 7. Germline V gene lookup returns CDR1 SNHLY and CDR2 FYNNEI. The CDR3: CASRASGRSYEQYF. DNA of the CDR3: TGTGCCAGCAGAGCGAGCGGGAGAAGCTACGAGCAGTACTTC.

Here the CDR3 reads CASSHRTWDVEAFF. The CDR3 nucleotides read TGTGCCAGCAGCCACCGGACATGGGACGTTGAAGCTTTCTTT. The chain couples TRBV5-6 to TRBJ1-1, with D perhaps TRBD1 (5 bases). This CDR3 region has 14 residues. V lost 4 bases and J 7 bases, leaving 17 bases between the germline ends. The V gene's germline CDR1 is SGHDT and CDR2 YYEEEE.

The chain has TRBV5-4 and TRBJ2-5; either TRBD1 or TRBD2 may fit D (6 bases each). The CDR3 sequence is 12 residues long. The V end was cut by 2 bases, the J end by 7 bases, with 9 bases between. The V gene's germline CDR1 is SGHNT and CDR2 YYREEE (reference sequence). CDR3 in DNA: TGTGCCAGCAGCTTTGGAGGGGGGACCCAGTACTTC. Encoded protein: CASSFGGGTQYF.

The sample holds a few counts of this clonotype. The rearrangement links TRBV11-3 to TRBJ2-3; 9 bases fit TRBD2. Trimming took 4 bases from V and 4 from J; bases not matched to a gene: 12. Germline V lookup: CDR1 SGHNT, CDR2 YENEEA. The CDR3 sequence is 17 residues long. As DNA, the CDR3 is TGTGCCAGCAGCTACTCACTAGCGGGTATCGGCGCAGATACGCAGTATTTT. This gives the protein CASSYSLAGIGADTQYF.

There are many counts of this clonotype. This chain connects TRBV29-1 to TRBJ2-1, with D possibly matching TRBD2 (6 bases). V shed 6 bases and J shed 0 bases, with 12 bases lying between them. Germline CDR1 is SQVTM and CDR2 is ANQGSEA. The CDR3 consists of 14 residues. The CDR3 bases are TGCAGCGTAGGTCGGGGGAGCTCCTACAATGAGCAGTTCTTC. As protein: CSVGRGSSYNEQFF.

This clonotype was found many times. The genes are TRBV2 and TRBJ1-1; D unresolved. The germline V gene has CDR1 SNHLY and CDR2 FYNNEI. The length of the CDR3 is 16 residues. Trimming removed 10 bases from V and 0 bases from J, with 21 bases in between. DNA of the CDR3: TGTGCCACCAGCACCCGAAGGGAACCTATGAACACTGAAGCTTTCTTT. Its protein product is CATSTRREPMNTEAFF.

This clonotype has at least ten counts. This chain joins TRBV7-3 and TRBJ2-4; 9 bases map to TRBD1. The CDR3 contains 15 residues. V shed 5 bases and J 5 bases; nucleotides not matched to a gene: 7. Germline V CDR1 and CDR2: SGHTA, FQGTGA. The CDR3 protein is CASSAGTGPENIQYF. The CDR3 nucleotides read TGTGCCAGCAGCGCCGGGACAGGGCCGGAAAACATTCAGTACTTC.

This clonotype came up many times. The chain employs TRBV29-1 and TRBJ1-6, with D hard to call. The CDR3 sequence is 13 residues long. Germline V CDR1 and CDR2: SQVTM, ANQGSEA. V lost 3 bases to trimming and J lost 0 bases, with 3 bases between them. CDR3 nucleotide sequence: TGCAGCGTTGATGGCTCCTATAATTCACCCCTCCACTTT. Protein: CSVDGSYNSPLHF.

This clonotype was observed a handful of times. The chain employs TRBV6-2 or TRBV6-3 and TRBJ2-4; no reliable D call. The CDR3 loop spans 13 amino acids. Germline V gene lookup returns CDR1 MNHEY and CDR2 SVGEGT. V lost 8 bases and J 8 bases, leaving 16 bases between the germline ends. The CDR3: CASSPYEQDIQYF. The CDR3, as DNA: TGTGCCAGCTCGCCCTATGAGCAGGACATTCAGTACTTC.

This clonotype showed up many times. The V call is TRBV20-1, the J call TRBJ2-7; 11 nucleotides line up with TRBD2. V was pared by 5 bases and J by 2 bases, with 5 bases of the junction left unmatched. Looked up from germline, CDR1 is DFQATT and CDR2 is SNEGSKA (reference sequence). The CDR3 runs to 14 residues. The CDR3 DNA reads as TGCAGTGCTCCTGAGACTAGCGGGACCTACGAGCAGTACTTC. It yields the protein CSAPETSGTYEQYF.

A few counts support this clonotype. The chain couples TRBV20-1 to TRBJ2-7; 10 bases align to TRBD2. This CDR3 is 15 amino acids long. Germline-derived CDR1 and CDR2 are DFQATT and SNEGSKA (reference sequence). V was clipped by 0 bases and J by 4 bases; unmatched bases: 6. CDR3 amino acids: CSARDPGTSVYEQYF. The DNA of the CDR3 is TGCAGTGCTAGAGATCCCGGGACTAGCGTATACGAGCAGTACTTC.

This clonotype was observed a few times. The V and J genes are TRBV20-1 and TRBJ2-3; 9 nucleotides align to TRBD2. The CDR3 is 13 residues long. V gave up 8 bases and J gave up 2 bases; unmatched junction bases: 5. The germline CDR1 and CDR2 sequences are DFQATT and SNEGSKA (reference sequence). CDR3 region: CSPGTSPTDTQYF. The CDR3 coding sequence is TGCAGTCCTGGGACTAGCCCCACAGATACGCAGTATTTT.

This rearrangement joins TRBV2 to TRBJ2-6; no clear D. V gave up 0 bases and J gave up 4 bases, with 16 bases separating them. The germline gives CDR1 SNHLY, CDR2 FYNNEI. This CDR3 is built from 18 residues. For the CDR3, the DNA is TGTGCCAGCAGTGAAGCGGGAAGAGTACCCCTGGGGGCCAACGTCCTGACTTTC. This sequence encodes CASSEAGRVPLGANVLTF.

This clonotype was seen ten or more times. CDR3 DNA sequence: TGCAGTGCCCCTCAGGCAGGGATCACAGATACGCAGTATTTT. Translation: CSAPQAGITDTQYF. The gene calls are TRBV20-1 and TRBJ2-3; weak D call: TRBD1 (5 bases). Trimming removed 6 bases from V and 2 bases from J, with 15 bases in between. The V gene's germline CDR1 is DFQATT and CDR2 SNEGSKA (reference sequence). The CDR3 has 14 amino acids.